The clone carrying this TCR beta chain counts as medium-sized. What it binds is not known. This entry comes from a study of T cell repertoires in aging, cancer and after chemotherapy. Notes on the study in general: In each cancer cohort, median generation probability increased across chemotherapy, suggesting thymic output rebounded. In cancer patients, declining TCR diversity with age involved lost richness and lost evenness. Immunological memory after chemotherapy cannot be judged from the repertoire data. Age-matched healthy donors had significantly more diverse, less clonal blood TCR repertoires than untreated cancer patients.

J was trimmed by 5 bases and V by 3 bases; bases with no gene match: 6. The CDR3 loop spans 15 amino acids. In germline, CDR1 is MDHEN, CDR2 SYDVKM. Rearranged V-D-J TRB sequences were amplified with a mixed TRB-A/B primer pool. TCRdb redid the calling of the multiplex PCR reads with MiXCR, one entry per CDR3 protein. The table has about 2,400 distinct CDR3 sequences, over 25% seen once. TCR beta rearrangements were amplified from peripheral blood genomic DNA. This receptor was taken from a human donor in good health. This chain joins TRBV28 and TRBJ1-4; 7 bases are shared with TRBD1. Sequencing input: blood. DNA for the CDR3: TGTGCCAGCAGTTTCCGGGACAGTCAGAATGAAAAACTGTTTTTT. This sequence encodes CASSFRDSQNEKLFF.